This record looks at one TCR beta chain sequence and its context. This clonotype was seen many times. What this receptor recognizes is not known. No qualities accompany the bases; no much larger clone lies one base away. This entry belongs to a study of blood T cells in healthy people across ages (dated by TCRdb to the mid-2010s). Study-wide context: In model experiments, roughly one uniquely barcoded TCR beta cDNA molecule per two T cells was captured by template switching. Age-related changes in TCR beta repertoire diversity were measured in the study by deep sequencing normalized with unique cDNA molecular identifiers. The donors were divided into four age groups: young (average around 15 years), middle-aged (about 39), aged (about 61) and long-lived (82). Two additional independent replicas of 1 million unique cDNA reads from the same blood draw were analyzed for two donors (one aged 18 to 30 and one aged 80 or older).

Points the paper makes about the study in general: Conclusive comparison of naive and antigen-experienced compartments was prevented by the profiling of bulk unsorted PBMCs. Because donor CMV infection status was unknown, age-related changes in expanded clonotypes were potentially confounded. As age increased, observed TCR beta diversity per million T cells dropped in a roughly linear way, and a significant reduction was already evident by age 40. Compared with the aged group, more naive CD4+ T cells, fewer expanded clones and increased TCR diversity were shown by the long-lived group, suggesting age selection. Estimates of total diversity based on one million sequenced T cells were regarded as lower bounds and as underestimates. There was a strong correlation between observed TCR beta diversity and the percentage of naive T cells measured by flow cytometry.

Donors were 39 systemically healthy Caucasian individuals from Russia aged about 6 to 100 years. Each donor gave around 9 milliliters of peripheral blood, collected into EDTA-treated Vacutainer tubes. Ficoll-Paque density-gradient centrifugation was used to isolate PBMCs, with at least 7 million per sample. Trizol reagent was used to extract total RNA from PBMCs, with at least 6 micrograms per sample. The percentages of naive CD45RAhigh/CD27high T cells were determined by flow cytometry on a PBMC aliquot from every donor. The CDR3 covers 14 residues, taking in both the cysteine and the phenylalanine. The only DNA kept is the CDR3, 42 bases in frame from the first base. Between the V and J ends, shortened by 3 bases and 0 bases respectively, the junction contains 10 bases. Looking up the germline V gene yields CDR1 SGDLS and CDR2 YYNGEE. Library prep was done by 5' RACE. Data came from an Illumina HiSeq 2500. A second about 7 to 11 cycle PCR used a sample-barcoded 5' primer and a J-beta primer mix. A unique molecular identifier was introduced onto each TCR beta cDNA molecule by a template-switch 5' adaptor carrying 12 random nucleotides. Each sample yielded at least 2.5 million CDR3-containing paired-end reads. First-strand cDNA synthesis was performed from all RNA using the Mint cDNA synthesis kit, with priming by a TRBC-specific oligonucleotide. All cDNA was treated with uracil-DNA glycosylase and then went through a first 18-cycle PCR with the universal primers M1SS and BC2_uni_R. For the original study's pipeline: For normalization, 1 million high-quality reads were randomly selected from each sample, with every read carrying a distinct molecular identifier. Reads sharing molecular identifiers were discarded rather than binned into consensus sequences. CDR3 identification, clonotype clustering and error correction used MiTCR with a Q25 quality threshold and the strictest error-elimination algorithm. A nonparametric unseen species model with Euler transformation was used to estimate a lower bound on total TCR beta diversity. Using fastp trimming at Q25 and MiXCR clonotype assembly, TCRdb reanalyzed the public sequencing data and kept in-frame beta chains. CDR3 protein sequences are deduplicated, and each keeps its most common genes and DNA. These V and J calls derive from TCRdb rather than the authors' analysis. This sample gives about 930,000 distinct CDR3 sequences in total; 25% to 35% of them show up just once. In total, the top ten clones hold about 9.4% of the sample.

This same sample was also part of a study on T cells of mothers and their children. Looking at the second paper: Donors were nine systemically healthy Caucasian individuals: three mothers and their six children. cDNA synthesis used all of the extracted RNA, with 1.5 ug of RNA in each 15 ul reaction. In the second PCR, the M1S primer introduced both the sample barcodes and 2-4 random nucleotides. More than 9 million TCR beta CDR3 reads were obtained from each mother, and 2.5 million to 3.5 million reads were obtained from each child. TCR recombination output is similarly shaped by thymic selection in related and unrelated pairs, with a minor effect exerted by inherited differences. Normalized repertoire overlap in related mother-child pairs was always slightly higher than in unrelated mother-child pairs, but the difference was never significant. Persistent microchimeric T cell clones were not detected, at a sensitivity of around 99 clones per million clonotypes. To look for features that set related mother-child pairs apart from unrelated individuals, the researchers ran deep NGS to compare the TCR beta repertoires of mothers and children. Mothers averaged around 43 +/- 4 years of age and children averaged about 10 +/- 4 years. After adapter ligation was performed with NEBNext reagents, the libraries were sequenced on an Illumina HiSeq 2000 with 100+100 nt paired-end reads. To prevent cross-contamination, the mother and child libraries were prepared a month apart and were sequenced in separate runs. For each donor, between 500,000 and 2,000,000 distinct TCR beta clonotypes were identified. Naive TCR beta clonotypes were estimated from low-frequency clonotypes matched to each donor's FACS-determined naive share, without sorting.

The sequence was collected from a woman between 40 and 55 years old in good health. Sequenced material: blood. The sequence joins TRBV9 to TRBJ2-7, and the D gene may be TRBD2, 5 bases matching. The DNA is as follows: TGTGCCAGCAGCGCACGGGGAAGCTCCTACGAGCAGTACTTC. Translated, this gives CASSARGSSYEQYF.